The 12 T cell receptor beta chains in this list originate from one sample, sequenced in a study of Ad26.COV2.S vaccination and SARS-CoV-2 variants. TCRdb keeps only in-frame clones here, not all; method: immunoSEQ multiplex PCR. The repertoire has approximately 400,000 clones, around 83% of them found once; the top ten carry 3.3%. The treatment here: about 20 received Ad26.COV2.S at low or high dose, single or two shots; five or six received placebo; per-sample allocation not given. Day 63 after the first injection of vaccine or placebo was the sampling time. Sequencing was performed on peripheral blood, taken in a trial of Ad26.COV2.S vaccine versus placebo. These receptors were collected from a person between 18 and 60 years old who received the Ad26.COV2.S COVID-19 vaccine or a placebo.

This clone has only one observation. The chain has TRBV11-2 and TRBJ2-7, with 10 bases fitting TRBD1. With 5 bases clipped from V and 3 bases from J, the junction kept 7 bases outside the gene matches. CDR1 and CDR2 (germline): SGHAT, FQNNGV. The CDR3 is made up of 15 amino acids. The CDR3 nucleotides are TGTGCCAGCAGCCCCCGACGGGACAGGGGCTACGAGCAGTACTTC. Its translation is CASSPRRDRGYEQYF. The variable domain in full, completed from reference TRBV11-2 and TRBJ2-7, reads EAGVAQSPRYKIIEKRQSVAFWCNPISGHATLYWYQQILGQGPKLLIQFQNNGVVDDSQLPKDRFSAERLKGVDSTLKIQPAKLEDSAVYLCASSPRRDRGYEQYFGPGTRLTVT.

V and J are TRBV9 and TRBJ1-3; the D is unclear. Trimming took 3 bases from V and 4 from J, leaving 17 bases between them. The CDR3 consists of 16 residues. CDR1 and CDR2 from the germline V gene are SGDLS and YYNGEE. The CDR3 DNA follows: TGTGCCAGCAGCGCGGGTTTAACAAAAGCCGGAAACACCATATATTTT. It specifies CASSAGLTKAGNTIYF.

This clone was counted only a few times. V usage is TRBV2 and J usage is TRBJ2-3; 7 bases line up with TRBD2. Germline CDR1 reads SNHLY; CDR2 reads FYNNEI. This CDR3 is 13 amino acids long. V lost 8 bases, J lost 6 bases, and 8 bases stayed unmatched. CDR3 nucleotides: TGTGCCAGCCTGAGGGAGGGTTTGGATACGCAGTATTTT. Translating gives CASLREGLDTQYF.

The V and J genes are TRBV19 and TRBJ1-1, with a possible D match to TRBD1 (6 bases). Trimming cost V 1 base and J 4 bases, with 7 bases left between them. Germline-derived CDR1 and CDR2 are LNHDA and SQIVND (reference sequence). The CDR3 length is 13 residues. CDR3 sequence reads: CASSIVGATEAFF. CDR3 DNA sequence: TGTGCCAGTAGTATAGTGGGGGCCACTGAAGCTTTCTTT.

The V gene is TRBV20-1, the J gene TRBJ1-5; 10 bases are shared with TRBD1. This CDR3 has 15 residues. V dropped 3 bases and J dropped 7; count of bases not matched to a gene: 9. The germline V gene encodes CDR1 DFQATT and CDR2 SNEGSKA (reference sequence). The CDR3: CSASEGQGVSQPQHF. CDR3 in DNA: TGCAGTGCTAGTGAAGGACAGGGGGTTTCGCAGCCCCAGCATTTT.

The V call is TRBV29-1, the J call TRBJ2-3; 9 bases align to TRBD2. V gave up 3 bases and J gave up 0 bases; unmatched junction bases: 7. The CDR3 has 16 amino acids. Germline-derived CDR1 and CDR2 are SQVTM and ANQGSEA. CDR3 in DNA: TGCAGCGTTGACACCAGACTAGCGGCTAGCACAGATACGCAGTATTTT. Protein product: CSVDTRLAASTDTQYF.

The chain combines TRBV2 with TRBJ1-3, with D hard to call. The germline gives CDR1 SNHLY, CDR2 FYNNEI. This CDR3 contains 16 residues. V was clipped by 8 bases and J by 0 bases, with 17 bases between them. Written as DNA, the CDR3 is TGTGCCAGCGCAAAAGAGACTGTCAGCTCTGGAAACACCATATATTTT. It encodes CASAKETVSSGNTIYF.

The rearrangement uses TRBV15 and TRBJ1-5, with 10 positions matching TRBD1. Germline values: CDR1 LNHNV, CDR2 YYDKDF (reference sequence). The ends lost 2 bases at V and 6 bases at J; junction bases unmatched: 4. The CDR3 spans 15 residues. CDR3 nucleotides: TGTGCCACCAGCAGAAGGACAGGGGGACCTCAGCCCCAGCATTTT. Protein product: CATSRRTGGPQPQHF. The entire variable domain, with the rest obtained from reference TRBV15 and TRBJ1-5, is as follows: DAMVIQNPRYQVTQFGKPVTLSCSQTLNHNVMYWYQQKSSQAPKLLFHYYDKDFNNEADTPDNFQSRRPNTSFCFLDIRSPGLGDTAMYLCATSRRTGGPQPQHFGDGTRLSIL.

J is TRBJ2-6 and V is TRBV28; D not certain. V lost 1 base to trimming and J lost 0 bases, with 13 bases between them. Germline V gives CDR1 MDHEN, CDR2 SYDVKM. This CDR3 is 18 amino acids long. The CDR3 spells CASSLSRRRTSGANVLTF. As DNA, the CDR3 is TGTGCCAGCAGTTTATCTAGGAGACGGACCTCTGGGGCCAACGTCCTGACTTTC.

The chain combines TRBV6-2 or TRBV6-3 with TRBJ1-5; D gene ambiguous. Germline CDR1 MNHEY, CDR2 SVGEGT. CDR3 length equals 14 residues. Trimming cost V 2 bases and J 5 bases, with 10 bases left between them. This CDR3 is CASSYGPRHQPQHF. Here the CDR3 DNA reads TGTGCCAGCAGTTACGGCCCCCGCCATCAGCCCCAGCATTTT.

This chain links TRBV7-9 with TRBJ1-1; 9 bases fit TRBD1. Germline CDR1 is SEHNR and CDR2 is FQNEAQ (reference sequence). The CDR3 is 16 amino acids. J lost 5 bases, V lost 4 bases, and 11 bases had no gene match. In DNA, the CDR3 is TGTGCCAGCAGCTACTATCCGGGACAGGGAATGACTGAAGCTTTCTTT. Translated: CASSYYPGQGMTEAFF.

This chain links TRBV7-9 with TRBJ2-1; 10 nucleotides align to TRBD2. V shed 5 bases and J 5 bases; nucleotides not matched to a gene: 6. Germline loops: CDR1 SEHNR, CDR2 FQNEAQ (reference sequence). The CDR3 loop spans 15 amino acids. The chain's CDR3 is CASSTGTSENNEQFF. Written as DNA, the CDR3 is TGTGCCAGCAGCACCGGGACTAGCGAGAACAATGAGCAGTTCTTC.